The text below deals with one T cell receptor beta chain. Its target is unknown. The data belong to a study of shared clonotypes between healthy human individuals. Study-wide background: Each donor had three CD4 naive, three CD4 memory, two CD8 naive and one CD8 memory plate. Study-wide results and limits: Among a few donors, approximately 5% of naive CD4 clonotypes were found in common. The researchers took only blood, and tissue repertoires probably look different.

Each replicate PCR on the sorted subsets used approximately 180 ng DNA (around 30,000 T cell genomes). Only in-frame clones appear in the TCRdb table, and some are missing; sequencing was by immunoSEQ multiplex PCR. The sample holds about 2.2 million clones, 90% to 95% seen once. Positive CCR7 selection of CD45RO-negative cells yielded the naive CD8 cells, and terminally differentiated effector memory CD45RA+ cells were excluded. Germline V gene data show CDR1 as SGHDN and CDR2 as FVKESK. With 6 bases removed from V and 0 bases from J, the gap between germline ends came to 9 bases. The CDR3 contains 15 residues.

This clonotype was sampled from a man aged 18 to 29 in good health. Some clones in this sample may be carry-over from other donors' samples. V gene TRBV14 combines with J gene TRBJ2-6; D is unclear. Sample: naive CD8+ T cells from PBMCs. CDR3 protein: CASSFGVSGANVLTF. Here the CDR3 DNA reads TGTGCCAGCAGTTTTGGGGTCTCTGGGGCCAACGTCCTGACTTTC.